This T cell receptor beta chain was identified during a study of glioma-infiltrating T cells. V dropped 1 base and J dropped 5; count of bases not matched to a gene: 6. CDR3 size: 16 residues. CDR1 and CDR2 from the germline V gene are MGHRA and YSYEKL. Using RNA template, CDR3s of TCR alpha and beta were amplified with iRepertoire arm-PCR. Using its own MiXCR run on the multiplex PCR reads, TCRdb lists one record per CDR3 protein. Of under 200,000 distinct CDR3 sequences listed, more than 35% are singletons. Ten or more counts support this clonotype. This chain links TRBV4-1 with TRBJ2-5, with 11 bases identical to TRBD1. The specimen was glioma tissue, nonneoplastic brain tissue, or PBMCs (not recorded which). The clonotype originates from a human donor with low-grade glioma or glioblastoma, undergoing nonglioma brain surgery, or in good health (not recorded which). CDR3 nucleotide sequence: TGCGCCAGCAGCCAAGGATTGGACAGGGGGCTGGAGACCCAGTACTTC. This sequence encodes CASSQGLDRGLETQYF.